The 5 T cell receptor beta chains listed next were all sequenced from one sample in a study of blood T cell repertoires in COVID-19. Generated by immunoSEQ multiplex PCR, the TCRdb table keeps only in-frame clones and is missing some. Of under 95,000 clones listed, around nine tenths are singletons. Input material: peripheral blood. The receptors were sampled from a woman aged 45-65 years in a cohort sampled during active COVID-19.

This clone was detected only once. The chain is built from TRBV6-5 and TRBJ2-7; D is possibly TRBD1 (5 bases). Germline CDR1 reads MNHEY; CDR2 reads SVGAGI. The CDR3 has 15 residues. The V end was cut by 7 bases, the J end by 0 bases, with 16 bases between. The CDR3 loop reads CASISPGYSSYEQYF. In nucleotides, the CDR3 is TGTGCCAGCATATCCCCAGGGTACAGCTCCTACGAGCAGTACTTC.

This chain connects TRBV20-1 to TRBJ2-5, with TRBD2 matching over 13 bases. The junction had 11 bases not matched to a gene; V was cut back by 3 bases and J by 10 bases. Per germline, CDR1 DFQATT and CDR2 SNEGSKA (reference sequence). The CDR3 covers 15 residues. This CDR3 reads CSASEGTSGAWDQYF. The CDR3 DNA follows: TGCAGTGCTAGTGAGGGGACTAGCGGGGCCTGGGACCAGTACTTC.

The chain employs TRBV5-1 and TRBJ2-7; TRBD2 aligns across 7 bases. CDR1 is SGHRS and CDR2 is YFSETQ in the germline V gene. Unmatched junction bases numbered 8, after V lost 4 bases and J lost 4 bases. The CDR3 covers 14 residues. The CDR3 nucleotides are TGCGCCAGCAGCCAAAGTTTGGGGGGGTACGAGCAGTACTTC. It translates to CASSQSLGGYEQYF.

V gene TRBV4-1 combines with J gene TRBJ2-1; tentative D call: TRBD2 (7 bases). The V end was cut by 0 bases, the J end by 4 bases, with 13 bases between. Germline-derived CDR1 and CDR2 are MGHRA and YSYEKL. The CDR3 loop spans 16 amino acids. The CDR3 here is CASSQDSGGGYNEQFF. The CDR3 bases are TGCGCCAGCAGCCAAGATTCGGGGGGCGGTTACAATGAGCAGTTCTTC.

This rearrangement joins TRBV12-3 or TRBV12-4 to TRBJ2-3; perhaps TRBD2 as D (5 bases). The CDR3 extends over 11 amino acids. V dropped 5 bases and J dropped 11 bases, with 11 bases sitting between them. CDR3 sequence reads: CASSLGLRQYF. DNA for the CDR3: TGTGCCAGCAGTCTAGGACTCAGGCAGTATTTT.